This entry features one T cell receptor (beta chain) sequence. Its antigen is not known. The CDR3 has 18 amino acids. Germline V gene lookup returns CDR1 SGHKS and CDR2 YYEKEE (reference sequence). With V trimmed by 2 bases and J by 10 bases, 15 bases remained unmatched. The sample belongs to a study of graft-versus-host responses after intestinal transplantation. Findings of the study overall: Detected in recipient marrow were GvH clones, some of which were first observed in ileum or blood. Maximum circulating GvH clone levels tracked with early post-transplant HvG decreases.

Clones were read by immunoSEQ multiplex PCR, and TCRdb kept only the in-frame ones, dropping some. The sample has roughly 89,000 clones, 90% to 95% seen once. This specimen was unstimulated CD4+ T cells sorted from spleen or lymph node cells, taken before intestinal transplant. The chain uses TRBV5-5 and TRBJ1-4, with 12 bases fitting TRBD1. The TCR sequence derives from a human donor who received an intestinal transplant. Written as DNA, the CDR3 is TGTGCCAGCAGCTTAGAGGGACAGGGGGCGATCAATCGGGGAAAACTGTTTTTT. As protein: CASSLEGQGAINRGKLFF.